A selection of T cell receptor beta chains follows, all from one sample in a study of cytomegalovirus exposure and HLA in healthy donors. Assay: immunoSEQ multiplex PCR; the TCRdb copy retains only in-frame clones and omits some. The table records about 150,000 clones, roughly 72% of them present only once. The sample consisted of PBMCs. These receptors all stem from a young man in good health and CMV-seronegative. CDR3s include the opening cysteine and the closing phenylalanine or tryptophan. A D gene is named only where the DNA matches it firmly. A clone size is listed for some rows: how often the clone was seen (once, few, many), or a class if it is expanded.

CDR3nt: TGTGCCAGCAGCAAACTAGCGGGGTTAGATACGCAGTATTTT
CDR3aa: CASSKLAGLDTQYF
j_gene: TRBJ2-3
v_gene: TRBV4-2
abundance: -
d_gene: TRBD2

CDR3nt: TGTGCCAGTACCGGGACACCCAATTCACCCCTCCACTTT
CDR3aa: CASTGTPNSPLHF
j_gene: TRBJ1-6
v_gene: TRBV19
abundance: -
d_gene: -

CDR3nt: TGCGCCAGCAGCCACCCAGTCAGGGGGGCGGCCAACTATGGCTACACCTTC
CDR3aa: CASSHPVRGAANYGYTF
j_gene: TRBJ1-2
v_gene: TRBV4-1
abundance: -
d_gene: TRBD1

CDR3nt: TGTGCCTGGAGCCCCAGCCAAGAGACCCAGTACTTC
CDR3aa: CAWSPSQETQYF
j_gene: TRBJ2-5
v_gene: TRBV30
abundance: few
d_gene: -

CDR3nt: TGTGCCAGCAGTGAACGAGATTCACCCCTCCACTTT
CDR3aa: CASSERDSPLHF
j_gene: TRBJ1-6
v_gene: TRBV6-1
abundance: -
d_gene: -

CDR3nt: TGTGCCAGCAGCCACGGACAGGGGGACTACAATGAGCAGTTCTTC
CDR3aa: CASSHGQGDYNEQFF
j_gene: TRBJ2-1
v_gene: TRBV28
abundance: -
d_gene: TRBD1

CDR3nt: TGTGCCAGCTGCATTACGGGGGGGAGGACTGAAGCTTTCTTT
CDR3aa: CASCITGGRTEAFF
j_gene: TRBJ1-1
v_gene: TRBV6-5
abundance: -
d_gene: -

CDR3nt: TGTGCCAGCAGCTTAGACAGGGGATCAGGTAATGAGCAGTTCTTC
CDR3aa: CASSLDRGSGNEQFF
j_gene: TRBJ2-1
v_gene: TRBV5-5
abundance: once
d_gene: TRBD1

CDR3nt: TGTGCCACCAGCAGAGACGGTGCATCGAGCTCTGGAAACACCATATATTTT
CDR3aa: CATSRDGASSSGNTIYF
j_gene: TRBJ1-3
v_gene: TRBV15
abundance: -
d_gene: -

CDR3nt: TGTGCCAGTAGCACCTCAGGGGGCGGAAATTCACCCCTCCACTTT
CDR3aa: CASSTSGGGNSPLHF
j_gene: TRBJ1-6
v_gene: TRBV19
abundance: -
d_gene: TRBD1

CDR3nt: TGTGCCAGTAGTACGGGTGGAACTAGTGGGTACCAAGAGACCCAGTACTTC
CDR3aa: CASSTGGTSGYQETQYF
j_gene: TRBJ2-5
v_gene: TRBV19
abundance: -
d_gene: -

CDR3nt: TGTGCCTGGAGTAAAGGAGGTCAGCCCCAGCATTTT
CDR3aa: CAWSKGGQPQHF
j_gene: TRBJ1-5
v_gene: TRBV30
abundance: -
d_gene: -

CDR3nt: TGCGCCAGCAGCCAAGGAGGGAACACTGAAGCTTTCTTT
CDR3aa: CASSQGGNTEAFF
j_gene: TRBJ1-1
v_gene: TRBV4-1
abundance: -
d_gene: -

CDR3nt: TGTTCCAGCAGCCGGGACACCGGGGAGCTGTTTTTT
CDR3aa: CSSSRDTGELFF
j_gene: TRBJ2-2
v_gene: TRBV7-9
abundance: -
d_gene: -

CDR3nt: TGTGCCAGCAGTTTGGGACTCCAGAACACTGAAGCTTTCTTT
CDR3aa: CASSLGLQNTEAFF
j_gene: TRBJ1-1
v_gene: TRBV28
abundance: -
d_gene: -

CDR3nt: TGTGCCAGCAGTGGCCTCGAGTTCCCATACGAGCAGTACTTC
CDR3aa: CASSGLEFPYEQYF
j_gene: TRBJ2-7
v_gene: TRBV6-1
abundance: -
d_gene: -

CDR3nt: TGTGCCAGCAGCCCCACAGCAGCATGTGAAGCTTTCTTT
CDR3aa: CASSPTAACEAFF
j_gene: TRBJ1-1
v_gene: TRBV7-2
abundance: -
d_gene: -

CDR3nt: TGTGCCAGCCGCCCCCAGGGGGGAGACTATGGCTACACCTTC
CDR3aa: CASRPQGGDYGYTF
j_gene: TRBJ1-2
v_gene: TRBV28
abundance: -
d_gene: TRBD1

CDR3nt: TGTGCCTGGGGGTTCGGGGGGAGCACAGATACGCAGTATTTT
CDR3aa: CAWGFGGSTDTQYF
j_gene: TRBJ2-3
v_gene: TRBV30
abundance: -
d_gene: TRBD2

CDR3nt: TGTGCCAGCAGACCCGGGGTGAACACTGAAGCTTTCTTT
CDR3aa: CASRPGVNTEAFF
j_gene: TRBJ1-1
v_gene: TRBV9
abundance: -
d_gene: -

CDR3nt: TGCGCCAGCAGCCAAGATTCTGGGACTAGCGGGGTTGAGCAGTACTTC
CDR3aa: CASSQDSGTSGVEQYF
j_gene: TRBJ2-7
v_gene: TRBV4-3
abundance: -
d_gene: TRBD2

CDR3nt: TGTGCCAGCAGCCAAGATCTACTGAGCTCTGGAAACACCATATATTTT
CDR3aa: CASSQDLLSSGNTIYF
j_gene: TRBJ1-3
v_gene: TRBV4-2
abundance: -
d_gene: -

CDR3nt: TGTGCCAGCAGCTTCTCAGGGTCTTCCTACGAGCAGTACTTC
CDR3aa: CASSFSGSSYEQYF
j_gene: TRBJ2-7
v_gene: TRBV13
abundance: -
d_gene: -

CDR3nt: TGCGCCAGCAGCCCCCCGGGACAGGGTAACAATGAGCAGTTCTTC
CDR3aa: CASSPPGQGNNEQFF
j_gene: TRBJ2-1
v_gene: TRBV5-1
abundance: -
d_gene: TRBD1

CDR3nt: TGTGCCAGTACCCAGGCCGGGGCCAACGTCCTGACTTTC
CDR3aa: CASTQAGANVLTF
j_gene: TRBJ2-6
v_gene: TRBV19
abundance: -
d_gene: -

CDR3nt: TGTGCCAGCAGTTTATCGGGGGTTGGTCAGCCCCAGCATTTT
CDR3aa: CASSLSGVGQPQHF
j_gene: TRBJ1-5
v_gene: TRBV28
abundance: -
d_gene: -

CDR3nt: TGTGCCAGCAGTTTACAGTTGATCGGGGGTAAAGCTTTCTTT
CDR3aa: CASSLQLIGGKAFF
j_gene: TRBJ1-1
v_gene: TRBV28
abundance: -
d_gene: -

CDR3nt: TGTGCCAGCAGTGAAGGGGCTGTCGAGCAGTACTTC
CDR3aa: CASSEGAVEQYF
j_gene: TRBJ2-7
v_gene: TRBV2
abundance: -
d_gene: -

CDR3nt: TGTGCCAGCAGCCCCACAGGACACGAGACCGGGGAGCTGTTTTTT
CDR3aa: CASSPTGHETGELFF
j_gene: TRBJ2-2
v_gene: TRBV7-9
abundance: -
d_gene: -

CDR3nt: TGCAGTGCCTCGAGCACAGATACGCAGTATTTT
CDR3aa: CSASSTDTQYF
j_gene: TRBJ2-3
v_gene: TRBV20-1
abundance: -
d_gene: -

CDR3nt: TGTGCCAGCAGCTCGATTATGGGGAAGAGGGCAGATACGCAGTATTTT
CDR3aa: CASSSIMGKRADTQYF
j_gene: TRBJ2-3
v_gene: TRBV5-4
abundance: -
d_gene: -

CDR3nt: TGTGCCAGCAGCTTAGTGGCGCAGACACTTGCAGATACGCAGTATTTT
CDR3aa: CASSLVAQTLADTQYF
j_gene: TRBJ2-3
v_gene: TRBV7-2
abundance: few
d_gene: -

CDR3nt: TGTGCCAGTAAGGGACAGCACTCTGGGGCCAACGTCCTGACTTTC
CDR3aa: CASKGQHSGANVLTF
j_gene: TRBJ2-6
v_gene: TRBV19
abundance: -
d_gene: TRBD1

CDR3nt: TGTGCCAGCAGCAGCCGGGACAATTTCTACGAGCAGTACTTC
CDR3aa: CASSSRDNFYEQYF
j_gene: TRBJ2-7
v_gene: TRBV5-4
abundance: -
d_gene: -

CDR3nt: TGCAGCGCTGGGGACAGGGGAGCAGATACGCAGTATTTT
CDR3aa: CSAGDRGADTQYF
j_gene: TRBJ2-3
v_gene: TRBV29-1
abundance: -
d_gene: TRBD1

CDR3nt: TGTGCCACCAGCAGAGGGGGACAGGGTGAGACCCAGTACTTC
CDR3aa: CATSRGGQGETQYF
j_gene: TRBJ2-5
v_gene: TRBV15
abundance: -
d_gene: TRBD1

CDR3nt: TGTGCCAGCAGCCGAAGCGGGGGGGAGGAGACCCAGTACTTC
CDR3aa: CASSRSGGEETQYF
j_gene: TRBJ2-5
v_gene: TRBV4-2
abundance: -
d_gene: TRBD2

CDR3nt: TGTGCCAGCAGTTTGCTCGGGGGGGGAACTAAAGCTTTCTTT
CDR3aa: CASSLLGGGTKAFF
j_gene: TRBJ1-1
v_gene: TRBV27
abundance: -
d_gene: -

CDR3nt: TGCAGCGTTGTCTTAGGGACAGGGCATCACGAGCAGTACTTC
CDR3aa: CSVVLGTGHHEQYF
j_gene: TRBJ2-7
v_gene: TRBV29-1
abundance: -
d_gene: TRBD1

CDR3nt: TGTGCCAGCAGCTTTAGTGGGGCCAACGTCCTGACTTTC
CDR3aa: CASSFSGANVLTF
j_gene: TRBJ2-6
v_gene: TRBV5-6
abundance: few
d_gene: -

CDR3nt: TGTGCCAGCAGAATGACAGGCACCACAGATACGCAGTATTTT
CDR3aa: CASRMTGTTDTQYF
j_gene: TRBJ2-3
v_gene: TRBV14
abundance: -
d_gene: -

CDR3nt: TGTGCCAGCAGTACCGAGGGCGGGGGAGCAACGGATACGCAGTATTTT
CDR3aa: CASSTEGGGATDTQYF
j_gene: TRBJ2-3
v_gene: TRBV6-6
abundance: once
d_gene: TRBD2

CDR3nt: TGTGTCAGAAGCTTCTGGACAGGGGGCGAGCAGTACTTC
CDR3aa: CVRSFWTGGEQYF
j_gene: TRBJ2-7
v_gene: TRBV7-5
abundance: -
d_gene: -

CDR3nt: TGTGCCAGCAGAATCCAGACAGTCTCCTACGAGCAGTACTTC
CDR3aa: CASRIQTVSYEQYF
j_gene: TRBJ2-7
v_gene: TRBV6-5
abundance: few
d_gene: -